This TCR beta chain was documented in a study of T cell responses to AZD1222 COVID-19 vaccine. Regarding the study as a whole: Spike-specific TCR breadth and depth both grew after two AZD1222 doses. Within unmutated variant regions lay the reported targets of nearly half of spike-specific TCRs.

The germline V gene encodes CDR1 MNHEY and CDR2 SVGAGI. CDR3 length: 10 amino acids. V dropped 10 bases and J dropped 2 bases, with 6 bases sitting between them. Method: immunoSEQ multiplex PCR; TCRdb's copy keeps in-frame clones and lacks some. The sample includes tens of thousands of clones, approximately 83% of them seen just once. As for this clone: Its specificity is not known.

Pooling was applied to second doses at about 4 or about 12 weeks. The chain uses TRBV6-5 and TRBJ2-7; D unclear. The source is an adult who received the AZD1222 COVID-19 vaccine. Sequenced here: peripheral blood, sampled 28 days after the second AZD1222 dose. In nucleotides, the CDR3 is TGTGCCACCGGACCCTACGAGCAGTACTTC. Amino acid sequence: CATGPYEQYF.